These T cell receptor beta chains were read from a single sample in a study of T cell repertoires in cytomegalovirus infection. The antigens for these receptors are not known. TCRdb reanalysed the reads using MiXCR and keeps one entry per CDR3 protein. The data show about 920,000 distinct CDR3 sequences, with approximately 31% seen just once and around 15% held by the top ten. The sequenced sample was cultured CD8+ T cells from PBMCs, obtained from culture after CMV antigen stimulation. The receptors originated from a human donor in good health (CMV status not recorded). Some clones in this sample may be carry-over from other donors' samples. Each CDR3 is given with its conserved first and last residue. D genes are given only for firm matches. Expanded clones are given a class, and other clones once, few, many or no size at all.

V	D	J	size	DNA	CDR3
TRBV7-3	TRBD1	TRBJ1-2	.	TGTGCCAGCAACCCTTCCCCCCAGGGGGCCTTGACTGACTATGGCTACACCTTC	CASNPSPQGALTDYGYTF
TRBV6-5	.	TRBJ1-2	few	TGTGCCAGCAGTTACGGGACAAGAACTGGCTACACCTTC	CASSYGTRTGYTF
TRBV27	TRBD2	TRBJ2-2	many	TGTGCCAGCAGTTTACAGGGACTAGCGGTATTCACCGGGGAGCTGTTTTTT	CASSLQGLAVFTGELFF
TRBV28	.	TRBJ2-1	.	TGTGCCAGCAGTTCAAAGGGGAGGGGGGGGCATGAGCAGTTCTTC	CASSSKGRGGHEQFF
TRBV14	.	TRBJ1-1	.	TGTGCCAGCAGCTCCCGGGGCGAGTGGGACACTGAAGCTTTCTTT	CASSSRGEWDTEAFF
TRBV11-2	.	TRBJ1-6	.	TGTGCCAGCAGCATCGTTGGGGAGGGGGACTCACCCCTCCACTTT	CASSIVGEGDSPLHF
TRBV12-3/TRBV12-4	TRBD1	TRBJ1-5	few	TGTGCCAGCAGGAGGACAGGGGGCTCTTTTCAGCCCCAGCATTTT	CASRRTGGSFQPQHF
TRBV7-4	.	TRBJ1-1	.	TGTGCCAGCAGCTCGGGCCCAAACAGGGTTCCGACTGAAGCTTTCTTT	CASSSGPNRVPTEAFF
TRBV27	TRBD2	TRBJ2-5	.	TGTGCCAGCAGTTTGACTAGCGGGCTTCCTAGGGCCCAGTACTTC	CASSLTSGLPRAQYF
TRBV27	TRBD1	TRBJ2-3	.	TGTGCCAGTGGCGTGCAGGGGGATTTCACAGATACGCAGTATTTT	CASGVQGDFTDTQYF
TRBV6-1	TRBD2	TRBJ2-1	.	TGTGCCAGCCTCCGGACTAGCGGGGGGGCCCTCGATGAGCAGTTCTTC	CASLRTSGGALDEQFF
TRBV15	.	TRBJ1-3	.	TGTGCCATCAGCAGAGATCGGTCCTCTGGAAACACCATATATTTT	CAISRDRSSGNTIYF
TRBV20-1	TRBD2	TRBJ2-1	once	TGCAGTGCTAGAGCAGCGGGGGGCCTGTTGCATGAGCAGTTCTTC	CSARAAGGLLHEQFF
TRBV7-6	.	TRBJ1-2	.	TGTGCCAGCCCCTCCCCCACAGGCTATGGCTACACCTTC	CASPSPTGYGYTF
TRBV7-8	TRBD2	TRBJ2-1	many	TGTGCCAGCAGCCGCGGGAGTAGCTCCTACAATGAGCAGTTCTTC	CASSRGSSSYNEQFF
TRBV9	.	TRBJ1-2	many	TGTGCCAGCAGCGAACCCCAGGGTCTAAGCTACGGCTACACCTTC	CASSEPQGLSYGYTF
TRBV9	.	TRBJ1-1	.	TGTGCCAGCAGCGGAGGGGGGCATATGAACACTGAAGCTTTCTTT	CASSGGGHMNTEAFF
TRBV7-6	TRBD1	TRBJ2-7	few	TGTGCCAGCAGCCCGGACAGGGGTCGGTACGAGCAGTACTTC	CASSPDRGRYEQYF
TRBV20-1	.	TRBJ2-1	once	TGCAGTGCTAACCTAAGGGGGGGCTCCTACAATGAGCAGTTCTTC	CSANLRGGSYNEQFF
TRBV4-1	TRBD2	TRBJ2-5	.	TGCGCCAGCAGTCCCGTGATTGGGACCGCGGGGGGGCATGAGACCCAGTACTTC	CASSPVIGTAGGHETQYF
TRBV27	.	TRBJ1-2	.	TGTGCCAGCTTAGGGCAGGGGCCTAACTATGGCTACACCTTC	CASLGQGPNYGYTF
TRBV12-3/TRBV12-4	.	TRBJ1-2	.	TGTGCCAGCAGTATCGGCAGAGGGCCCCAGAGCTACACCTTC	CASSIGRGPQSYTF
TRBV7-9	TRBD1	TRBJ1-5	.	TGTGCCAGCAGCTTCGACAGGGGTCTAAGCAATCAGCCCCAGCATTTT	CASSFDRGLSNQPQHF
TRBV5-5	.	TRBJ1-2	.	TGTGCCAGCAGTCCGGCAACCCATTGGGGCTACACCTTC	CASSPATHWGYTF
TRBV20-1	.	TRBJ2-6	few	TGCAGTGCTAGTTCCCCCGGGGGTGGGGCCAACGTCCTGACTTTC	CSASSPGGGANVLTF
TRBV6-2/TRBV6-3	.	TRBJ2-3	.	TGTGCCAGCAGTTACGTCGGATACACAGATACGCAGTATTTT	CASSYVGYTDTQYF
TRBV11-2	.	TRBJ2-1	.	TGTGCCAGCAGCAAGGGGGGGGGCTCCTACAATGAGCAGTTCTTC	CASSKGGGSYNEQFF
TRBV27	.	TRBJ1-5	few	TGTGCCAGCGGTCCCCAGGGGCAGCCCCAGCATTTT	CASGPQGQPQHF
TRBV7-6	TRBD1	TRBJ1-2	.	TGTACCAGCAGCCCCGGGACAGGGGGCTTTCGAGGCTACACCTTC	CTSSPGTGGFRGYTF
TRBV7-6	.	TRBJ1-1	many	TGTGCCAGCAGCTTAGCGCGCGCTGCTGAAGCTTTCTTT	CASSLARAAEAFF
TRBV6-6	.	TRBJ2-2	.	TGTGCCAGCAGTTACTCGAAGGGGCAGGCGGACACCGGGGAGCTGTTTTTT	CASSYSKGQADTGELFF
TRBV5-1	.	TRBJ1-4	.	TGCGCCAGCAGCTTGGAGGAGGCGCTGGATGAAAAACTGTTTTTT	CASSLEEALDEKLFF
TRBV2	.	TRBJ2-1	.	TGTGCCAGCAGTGAGGGGGCCTTCTACAATGAGCAGTTCTTC	CASSEGAFYNEQFF
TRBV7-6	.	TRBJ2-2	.	TGTGCCGGCAGCCCAGAGCCGGGACCGCAGAACACCGGGGAGCTGTTTTTT	CAGSPEPGPQNTGELFF
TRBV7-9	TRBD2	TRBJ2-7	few	TGTGCCAGCAGCTTTCCAGCTAGCGGGGGTCATAGCTCCTACGAGCAGTACTTC	CASSFPASGGHSSYEQYF
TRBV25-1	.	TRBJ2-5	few	TGTGCCAGCAGTGCCCTTCGGTATCCCGAGTCGACCCAGTACTTC	CASSALRYPESTQYF
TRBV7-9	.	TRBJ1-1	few	TGTGCCAGCAGCCCGCTTCGGGGGGCGCGCACTGAAGCTTTCTTT	CASSPLRGARTEAFF
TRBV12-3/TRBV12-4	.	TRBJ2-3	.	TGTGCCAGCAGTCCCAAACATAGCACAGATACGCAGTATTTT	CASSPKHSTDTQYF
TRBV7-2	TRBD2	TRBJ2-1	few	TGTGCCTCATCGGGACTAGCGGGGGGAGGTGAGCAGTTCTTC	CASSGLAGGGEQFF
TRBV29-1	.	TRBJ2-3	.	TGCAGCGTTGACGGAGGCTCTGAATTCACAGATACGCAGTATTTT	CSVDGGSEFTDTQYF
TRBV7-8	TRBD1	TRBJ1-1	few	TGTGCCAGCAGTCACCGGGACAGGGGCACTGAAGCTTTCTTT	CASSHRDRGTEAFF
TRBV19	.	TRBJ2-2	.	TGTGCCAGTAGTATAGCGGGAGCGGGCGCGAACACCGGGGAGCTGTTTTTT	CASSIAGAGANTGELFF